This entry lists 22 T cell receptor beta chains sequenced from one sample in a study of blood T cell repertoires in COVID-19. TCRdb's copy holds only in-frame clones and misses some; the assay was immunoSEQ multiplex PCR. The table shows about 300,000 clones, with 85% to 90% occurring only once. Sequencing was carried out using peripheral blood. These receptors came from a man in his sixties or seventies with acute or convalescent COVID-19.

V is TRBV6-1 and J is TRBJ1-4; D may be TRBD1 (6 bases). CDR1 and CDR2 (germline): MNHNS, SASEGT. Trimming removed 4 bases at V and 0 bases at J, with 12 bases between. The CDR3 loop spans 16 amino acids. The DNA of the CDR3 is TGTGCCAGCAGTGCTTGGGGACATACAACTAATGAAAAACTGTTTTTT. Translated, it gives CASSAWGHTTNEKLFF.

The chain employs TRBV2 and TRBJ1-6; D is undetermined. Germline loops: CDR1 SNHLY, CDR2 FYNNEI. Trimming pared 7 bases from V and 0 bases from J, leaving 10 bases between. The CDR3 covers 15 residues. This CDR3 is CASNPVSSYNSPLHF. In DNA form, the CDR3 reads TGTGCCAGCAACCCAGTAAGCTCCTATAATTCACCCCTCCACTTT.

This clone was counted at least ten times. The V call is TRBV12-3 or TRBV12-4, the J call TRBJ1-3; the D gene is possibly TRBD1 (6 bases). The CDR3 consists of 13 residues. Trimming left V 4 bases short and J 3 bases short, with 7 bases between. As DNA, the CDR3 is TGTGCCAGCAGTTGGGGGCTTGGAAACACCATATATTTT. Its protein product is CASSWGLGNTIYF.

The chain couples TRBV28 to TRBJ1-5; 8 nucleotides match TRBD1. Per germline, CDR1 MDHEN and CDR2 SYDVKM. The CDR3 runs to 14 residues. V shed 4 bases, J shed 5 bases, and the junction held 4 bases outside the gene matches. CDR3 in amino acids: CASSWDRPHQPQHF. CDR3 bases: TGTGCCAGCAGTTGGGACAGGCCTCATCAGCCCCAGCATTTT.

As concerns this clone: The sample holds other DNA sequences that translate to the same CDR3. This chain uses TRBV5-1 with TRBJ1-4; 9 bases agree with TRBD1. Germline trimming cut 3 bases from V and 5 bases from J; bases unmatched to any gene: 2. This CDR3 has 14 residues. The V gene's germline CDR1 is SGHRS and CDR2 YFSETQ. DNA for the CDR3: TGCGCCAGCAGCTCGGGACAGGGAAATGAAAAACTGTTTTTT. Translation gives CASSSGQGNEKLFF.

The chain links TRBV11-3 to TRBJ2-5, with 12 bases aligning to TRBD2. After removal of 5 bases from V and 2 bases from J, the junction contained 9 bases not matched to a gene. The CDR3 covers 17 residues. Germline V gives CDR1 SGHNT, CDR2 YENEEA. The CDR3 sequence: CASSQGPGLAGQETQYF. CDR3 in DNA: TGTGCCAGCAGCCAGGGGCCCGGACTAGCGGGGCAAGAGACCCAGTACTTC. Drawing the rest from reference TRBV11-3 and TRBJ2-5, the complete variable domain is EAGVVQSPRYKIIEKKQPVAFWCNPISGHNTLYWYLQNLGQGPELLIRYENEEAVDDSQLPKDRFSAERLKGVDSTLKIQPAELGDSAVYLCASSQGPGLAGQETQYFGPGTRLLVL.

The chain combines TRBV7-2 with TRBJ1-5; tentative D call: TRBD1 (5 bases). This CDR3 spans 14 amino acids. Trimming took 4 bases from V and 7 from J, leaving 14 bases between them. CDR1 SGHTA and CDR2 FQGNSA come from the germline V gene. As DNA, the CDR3 is TGTGCCAGCAGCTCAGGGTTGATCAGGCAGCCCCAGCATTTT. It translates to CASSSGLIRQPQHF.

The sample holds a few counts of this clone. The chain links TRBV28 to TRBJ1-1; D not resolved. V lost 1 base to trimming and J lost 4 bases, with 10 bases between them. CDR3 length: 14 amino acids. Per germline, CDR1 MDHEN and CDR2 SYDVKM. The CDR3, as DNA: TGTGCCAGCAGTTTATACCAAGGAGTCACTGAAGCTTTCTTT. This encodes CASSLYQGVTEAFF.

This rearrangement joins TRBV7-9 to TRBJ1-2, with D possibly TRBD1 on 5 matching bases. Germline V CDR1 and CDR2: SEHNR, FQNEAQ (reference sequence). CDR3 length equals 14 residues. Trimming left V 4 bases short and J 1 base short, with 10 bases between. In DNA form, the CDR3 reads TGTGCCAGCAGCTCGTCAGGGTTTAACTATGGCTACACCTTC. It translates to CASSSSGFNYGYTF.

A word on this clone: A read error may account for a junction end that differs from germline. The chain combines TRBV3-1 (or the pseudogene TRBV3-2) with TRBJ1-2; maybe TRBD1 (6 bases). CDR1 LGHDT and CDR2 YNNKEL come from the germline V gene (reference sequence). The CDR3 is made up of 12 amino acids. The CDR3 DNA reads as TGTGCCAGCAGCCAAATTCAGGGGTCGCTTTTCTTC. This encodes CASSQIQGSLFF.

This clone was seen many times. The V call is TRBV10-3, the J call TRBJ2-1, with 14 bases that match TRBD2. The CDR3 is 16 amino acids. The V gene end was trimmed by 6 bases and the J gene end by 4 bases; junction bases not matched to a gene: 5. Germline CDR1 is ENHRY and CDR2 is SYGVKD. CDR3 coding DNA: TGTGCCATCAGAGGGACTAGCGGGGGAGATTACAATGAGCAGTTCTTC. Protein sequence: CAIRGTSGGDYNEQFF.

The rearrangement uses TRBV6-5 and TRBJ2-1, with 7 bases fitting TRBD2. The V and J ends lost 5 bases and 3 bases, in that order; junction bases with no gene match: 7. The CDR3 is made up of 15 amino acids. Germline V gives CDR1 MNHEY, CDR2 SVGAGI. CDR3 bases: TGTGCCAGCAGTCTTACCGGGACTAACTACAATGAGCAGTTCTTC. Its protein product is CASSLTGTNYNEQFF.

This clone has more than one count but fewer than ten. V usage is TRBV7-9 and J usage is TRBJ2-5, with D possibly TRBD1 on 6 matching bases. V was cut by 5 bases and J by 5 bases, with 15 bases left in between. The CDR3 totals 14 residues. Per the germline V gene, CDR1 is SEHNR and CDR2 is FQNEAQ (reference sequence). CDR3 in amino acids: CASSPPLGGETQYF. DNA for the CDR3: TGTGCCAGCAGCCCTCCCCTTGGGGGCGAGACCCAGTACTTC. Full variable domain (remainder filled in from reference TRBV7-9 and TRBJ2-5): DTGVSQNPRHKITKRGQNVTFRCDPISEHNRLYWYRQTLGQGPEFLTYFQNEAQLEKSRLLSDRFSAERPKGSFSTLEIQRTEQGDSAMYLCASSPPLGGETQYFGPGTRLLVL.

The rearrangement uses TRBV3-1 (or the pseudogene TRBV3-2) and TRBJ1-2; possibly TRBD1 for D (6 bases). Trimming removed 1 base at V and 4 bases at J, with 19 bases between. The CDR3 covers 17 residues. The germline CDR1 and CDR2 sequences are LGHDT and YNNKEL (reference sequence). The CDR3 nucleotides read TGTGCCAGCAGCCAAGCGGGCCGTCGGGGGGCGGGCTATGGCTACACCTTC. Protein: CASSQAGRRGAGYGYTF.

At least ten counts were recorded for this clone. The chain is built from TRBV5-4 and TRBJ2-7, with D possibly TRBD1 on 9 matching bases. The CDR3 has 14 residues. Germline CDR1 SGHNT, CDR2 YYREEE (reference sequence). V was cut by 7 bases and J by 6 bases, with 20 bases left in between. DNA for the CDR3: TGTGCCAGCCGCATAGCGGGACAGGGTGGCGAGCAGTACTTC. Amino acid sequence: CASRIAGQGGEQYF.

The CDR3 nucleotides read TGTGCCAGCAGCTTAGATGGCCGGGTCCCCTACAATGAGCAGTTCTTC. It yields the protein CASSLDGRVPYNEQFF. The chain combines TRBV11-3 with TRBJ2-1, with D unresolved. V was cut by 0 bases and J by 2 bases, with 11 bases left in between. The germline CDR1 and CDR2 sequences are SGHNT and YENEEA. The CDR3 covers 16 residues. The variable domain in full, with the rest retrieved from reference TRBV11-3 and TRBJ2-1, is EAGVVQSPRYKIIEKKQPVAFWCNPISGHNTLYWYLQNLGQGPELLIRYENEEAVDDSQLPKDRFSAERLKGVDSTLKIQPAELGDSAVYLCASSLDGRVPYNEQFFGPGTRLTVL.

The chain carries TRBV6-6 and TRBJ1-5, with D tentatively TRBD1 (6 bases). Deletions cut 7 bases from V and 3 bases from J, with 16 bases between. The germline V gene has CDR1 MNHNY and CDR2 SVGAGI (reference sequence). The CDR3 spans 15 residues. Here the CDR3 DNA reads TGTGCCAGCAAGCTATACAGGGACGACAATCAGCCCCAGCATTTT. Translating it yields CASKLYRDDNQPQHF.

The chain employs TRBV4-3 and TRBJ2-3; 13 nucleotides line up with TRBD2. V dropped 4 bases and J dropped 3; count of bases not matched to a gene: 4. This CDR3 region has 16 residues. The germline V gene encodes CDR1 LGHNA and CDR2 YSLEER. The CDR3 reads CASSRGLAGETDTQYF. The CDR3, as DNA: TGCGCCAGCAGCCGCGGACTAGCGGGAGAAACAGATACGCAGTATTTT.

This chain links TRBV5-6 with TRBJ1-5; TRBD1 is a possible D gene (5 bases). V was clipped by 2 bases and J by 6 bases, with 12 bases between them. Germline-derived CDR1 and CDR2 are SGHDT and YYEEEE. The CDR3 is 14 residues long. This CDR3 is CASSFRGEGQPQHF. The CDR3 bases are TGTGCCAGCAGCTTTCGAGGGGAGGGTCAGCCCCAGCATTTT.

This clone occurred once. This sequence joins TRBV11-2 and TRBJ1-3; TRBD1 aligns across 9 bases. The CDR3 is 17 residues long. Per the germline V gene, CDR1 is SGHAT and CDR2 is FQNNGV. The junction had 8 bases not matched to a gene; V was cut back by 5 bases and J by 0 bases. In nucleotides, the CDR3 is TGTGCCAGCAGCCTTACACACAGGGGGCACTCTGGAAACACCATATATTTT. Encoded protein: CASSLTHRGHSGNTIYF.

The rearrangement joins TRBV5-1 to TRBJ2-4; D may be TRBD2 (5 bases). Trimming took 0 bases from V and 11 from J, leaving 18 bases between them. The CDR3 is 15 amino acids. Germline V gene lookup returns CDR1 SGHRS and CDR2 YFSETQ. CDR3 DNA: TGCGCCAGCAGCTTGGGAGGGAGTCTCTCGAATTTTCAGTACTTC. This gives the protein CASSLGGSLSNFQYF.

This CDR3 reads CASSAQANTEAFF. As DNA, the CDR3 is TGTGCCAGCAGTGCACAGGCGAACACTGAAGCTTTCTTT. The chain uses TRBV2 and TRBJ1-1; D might be TRBD1 (5 bases). Germline loops: CDR1 SNHLY, CDR2 FYNNEI. The V gene lost 4 bases and the J gene lost 1 base, with 7 bases spanning the gap. The CDR3 totals 13 residues.